The 11 T cell receptor beta chains below were found in one sample sequenced in a study of cytomegalovirus exposure and HLA in healthy donors. PCR primers comprised 60 Vbeta and 13 Jbeta primers. Clones were read by immunoSEQ multiplex PCR, and TCRdb kept only the in-frame ones, dropping some. The sample contains 110,000 to 150,000 clones, about 80% of which appear only once. The specimen sequenced was PBMCs. These receptors were collected from a middle-aged man in good health and CMV-seronegative.

This clone was seen a single time. V gene TRBV4-1 combines with J gene TRBJ2-2, with 8 bases fitting TRBD1. With 2 bases clipped from V and 10 bases from J, the junction kept 6 bases outside the gene matches. Germline V lookup: CDR1 MGHRA, CDR2 YSYEKL. The CDR3 contains 14 residues. The CDR3 region is CASSQWDRYEELFF. CDR3 sequence (DNA): TGCGCCAGCAGCCAATGGGACAGGTATGAGGAGCTGTTTTTT.

V and J are TRBV15 and TRBJ1-6, with TRBD1 as a possible D gene (5 bases). The V end lost 0 bases, the J end lost 7 bases, and 13 bases lay between the germline ends. CDR3 length: 16 amino acids. In germline, CDR1 is LNHNV, CDR2 YYDKDF (reference sequence). The CDR3 sequence: CATSRDLGRVNSPLHF. The CDR3 DNA follows: TGTGCCACCAGCAGAGATTTGGGCAGGGTAAATTCACCCCTCCACTTT.

The rearrangement uses TRBV7-9 and TRBJ1-5; D remains ambiguous. The CDR3 has 14 amino acids. Germline V gene data show CDR1 as SEHNR and CDR2 as FQNEAQ (reference sequence). Trimming removed 2 bases at V and 9 bases at J, with 14 bases between. The CDR3 is CASSLLDVPGPQHF. CDR3 DNA sequence: TGTGCCAGCAGCTTATTAGATGTACCAGGGCCCCAGCATTTT.

The V and J genes are TRBV4-3 and TRBJ1-2; possible D gene TRBD1, 6 bases. This CDR3 spans 14 amino acids. The germline gives CDR1 LGHNA, CDR2 YSLEER. V was shortened by 3 bases and J by 6 bases, with 14 bases between the two germline ends. The CDR3, as DNA: TGCGCCAGCAGCCACGTAACAGGGATCAATGGCTACACCTTC. It specifies CASSHVTGINGYTF.

The chain has TRBV2 and TRBJ1-5, with a possible D match to TRBD1 (5 bases). Trimming removed 10 bases at V and 0 bases at J, with 13 bases between. This CDR3 is built from 14 residues. Germline lookup yields CDR1 SNHLY and CDR2 FYNNEI. The DNA for the CDR3 is TGTGCCACTGCGGGGGAGATTAGCAATCAGCCCCAGCATTTT. It is translated as CATAGEISNQPQHF.

The chain uses TRBV5-1 and TRBJ2-3; 9 bases line up with TRBD1. In germline, CDR1 is SGHRS, CDR2 YFSETQ. The CDR3 loop spans 14 amino acids. The V gene end was trimmed by 5 bases and the J gene end by 3 bases; junction bases not matched to a gene: 4. CDR3 bases: TGCGCCAGCAGAGCGACAGGGGGAACAGATACGCAGTATTTT. As protein: CASRATGGTDTQYF.

The chain is built from TRBV7-3 and TRBJ2-5, with TRBD2 matching over 9 bases. J gave up 5 bases and V 1 base, and 17 bases lay outside the gene matches. CDR3 length: 19 amino acids. Germline V gene data show CDR1 as SGHTA and CDR2 as FQGTGA. The CDR3 reads CASSLRGTGGLAPLETQYF. In DNA, the CDR3 is TGTGCCAGCAGCTTAAGGGGCACCGGGGGACTAGCACCTTTGGAGACCCAGTACTTC.

The V call is TRBV2, the J call TRBJ2-7, with 11 bases matching TRBD1. The CDR3 consists of 14 residues. CDR1 and CDR2 from the germline V gene are SNHLY and FYNNEI. The J segment lost 6 bases and the V segment lost 8 bases, leaving 9 bases of the junction unmatched. CDR3 region: CASPRGQGVGEQYF. The CDR3 nucleotides read TGTGCCAGCCCCAGGGGACAGGGGGTTGGCGAGCAGTACTTC.

In this sample, this clone turned up a few times. The chain links TRBV6-6 to TRBJ2-3; 9 positions agree with TRBD2. Trimming cost V 7 bases and J 1 base; bases outside gene matches: 6. The CDR3 runs 15 residues. CDR1 and CDR2 (germline): MNHNY, SVGAGI (reference sequence). Here the CDR3 DNA reads TGTGCCAGCATGTCTAGCGGGACCGGCACAGATACGCAGTATTTT. As protein: CASMSSGTGTDTQYF.

This chain links TRBV4-3 with TRBJ2-7; D may be TRBD1 (5 bases). V was clipped by 0 bases and J by 3 bases, with 12 bases between them. The CDR3 runs to 15 residues. Germline CDR1 is LGHNA and CDR2 is YSLEER. The CDR3 DNA is TGCGCCAGCAGCCAAGAGGTACAGGAGAACTACGAGCAGTACTTC. Translated, it gives CASSQEVQENYEQYF.

V is TRBV4-1 and J is TRBJ1-2; TRBD1 agrees at 9 bases. The CDR3 extends over 16 amino acids. Germline trimming cut 4 bases from V and 0 bases from J; bases unmatched to any gene: 6. Germline V gives CDR1 MGHRA, CDR2 YSYEKL. CDR3 bases: TGCGCCAGCAGCCTCGGACAGGGGAGGGCTAACTATGGCTACACCTTC. Protein sequence: CASSLGQGRANYGYTF.